These 21 T cell receptor beta chains originate from one sample sequenced in a study of human T cells and chemical hapten exposure. In TCRdb, the RACE reads were re-called with MiXCR into one record per CDR3 protein. The sample shows around 99,000 distinct CDR3 sequences, 9% to 9.5% of them seen only once. The time point was: patch test 2, 6 weeks after DPC sensitization. Specified treatment: therapeutic diphenylcyclopropenone sensitization with weekly scalp DPC. This sample comprised whole blood, obtained in connection with sensitization to the hapten diphenylcyclopropenone (DPC). The receptor set was obtained from a woman aged 40 to 50 with alopecia areata. Some clones in this sample may be carry-over from other donors' samples.

In its sample, this clonotype was seen many times. This rearrangement joins TRBV7-2 to TRBJ2-1; 7 bases are shared with TRBD2. The V and J ends lost 6 bases and 1 base, in that order; junction bases with no gene match: 0. The V gene's germline CDR1 is SGHTA and CDR2 FQGNSA. This CDR3 has 13 amino acids. DNA of the CDR3: TGTGCCAGCAGGGGGGGGTCCTACAATGAGCAGTTCTTC. It translates to CASRGGSYNEQFF.

Concerning this clonotype: This may come from a read error, since a much larger clone is one base off. The rearrangement joins TRBV7-2 to TRBJ2-5; D is possibly TRBD1 or TRBD2 (5 bases each). This CDR3 has 13 amino acids. Germline V gene lookup returns CDR1 SGHTA and CDR2 FQGNSA. CDR3 bases: TGTGCCGGCAGCTTATCGGGGCTTGAGACCCAGTACTTC. This sequence encodes CAGSLSGLETQYF. The full variable domain, in which reference TRBV7-2 and TRBJ2-5 provide the parts outside the CDR3, is GAGVSQSPSNKVTEKGKDVELRCDPISGHTALYWYRQSLGQGLEFLIYFQGNSAPDKSGLPSDRFSAERTGGSVSTLTIQRTQQEDSAVYLCAGSLSGLETQYFGPGTRLLVL.

This clonotype was detected a few times. The chain recombines TRBV9 with TRBJ2-7; TRBD1 agrees at 9 bases. Germline V lookup: CDR1 SGDLS, CDR2 YYNGEE. Trimming removed 3 bases from V and 9 bases from J; junction bases left unmatched: 4. The CDR3 is 12 amino acids. CDR3 bases: TGTGCCAGCAGCGGGGACAGGGACGTGCAGTACTTC. Translating gives CASSGDRDVQYF.

The J gene is TRBJ2-1, the V gene TRBV13; a possible D gene is TRBD1 (6 bases). The CDR3 length is 15 residues. Trimming shortened V by 5 bases and J by 6 bases, and 17 bases separated the two germline ends. CDR1 and CDR2 from the germline V gene are PRHDT and FYEKMQ (reference sequence). This CDR3 reads CASSPEALGANEQFF. CDR3 coding DNA: TGTGCCAGCAGCCCAGAGGCGTTGGGGGCCAATGAGCAGTTCTTC.

This clonotype was counted ten times or more. This chain connects TRBV19 to TRBJ2-7, with TRBD1 identical over 11 bases. Germline CDR1 LNHDA, CDR2 SQIVND (reference sequence). The CDR3 is 14 amino acids. With 4 bases clipped from V and 5 bases from J, the junction kept 4 bases outside the gene matches. CDR3: CASSTGQGADEQYF. Here the CDR3 DNA reads TGTGCCAGTAGTACAGGACAGGGGGCGGACGAGCAGTACTTC.

In DNA, the CDR3 is TGCAGTGCCCGGACTAGCATCAATGAGCAGTTCTTC. It is translated as CSARTSINEQFF. V and J are TRBV20-1 and TRBJ2-1, with 8 bases fitting TRBD2. Looked up from germline, CDR1 is DFQATT and CDR2 is SNEGSKA (reference sequence). V lost 6 bases to trimming and J lost 6 bases; unmatched junction nucleotides: 4. This CDR3 has 12 residues.

This clonotype has ten or more counts. The genes are TRBV10-2 and TRBJ2-7; perhaps TRBD2 as D (5 bases). Germline CDR1 is WSHSY and CDR2 is SAAADI. With 7 bases removed from V and 3 bases from J, the gap between germline ends came to 13 bases. The CDR3 totals 13 residues. CDR3 sequence reads: CASTPEVGYEQYF. DNA for the CDR3: TGCGCCAGCACCCCGGAGGTGGGCTACGAGCAGTACTTC.

V and J are TRBV27 and TRBJ2-7; 8 bases fit TRBD2. Germline V gives CDR1 MNHEY, CDR2 SMNVEV (reference sequence). The CDR3 length is 16 residues. The V and J ends lost 6 bases and 1 base, in that order; junction bases with no gene match: 11. CDR3 residues: CASSSGGGEESYEQYF. CDR3 coding DNA: TGTGCCAGCAGCTCCGGGGGGGGAGAAGAGTCCTACGAGCAGTACTTC.

The V call is TRBV9, the J call TRBJ2-1; 8 bases line up with TRBD2. V shed 2 bases, J shed 4 bases, and the junction held 8 bases outside the gene matches. Germline assignment: CDR1 SGDLS and CDR2 YYNGEE. This CDR3 has 16 residues. In DNA form, the CDR3 reads TGTGCCAGCAGCGTTCAAGCGGGGGCTGCTTACAATGAGCAGTTCTTC. Translating it yields CASSVQAGAAYNEQFF.

The chain joins TRBV12-3 or TRBV12-4 to TRBJ2-1; 10 bases match TRBD2. Losses at the gene ends were 0 bases for V and 4 bases for J; bases not matched to a gene: 3. CDR3 length equals 16 residues. The CDR3 loop is CASSLAKRGGYNEQFF. In DNA, the CDR3 is TGTGCCAGCAGTTTAGCGAAGCGGGGGGGTTACAATGAGCAGTTCTTC.

The rearrangement uses TRBV7-2 and TRBJ2-3; the D is unclear. The V end was cut by 3 bases, the J end by 3 bases, with 7 bases between. CDR3 length: 13 amino acids. Looked up from germline, CDR1 is SGHTA and CDR2 is FQGNSA. The CDR3 reads CASSFKGTDTQYF. Here the CDR3 DNA reads TGTGCCAGCAGCTTCAAGGGAACAGATACGCAGTATTTT.

This clonotype was found many times. V gene TRBV20-1 combines with J gene TRBJ2-7; D is perhaps TRBD2 (5 bases). The CDR3 is 12 amino acids. Germline V gives CDR1 DFQATT, CDR2 SNEGSKA (reference sequence). The V and J ends lost 5 bases and 2 bases respectively, with 10 bases between them. For the CDR3, the DNA is TGCAGTGCTCCGGACTTAACCTACGAGCAGTACTTC. It is translated as CSAPDLTYEQYF.

In this sample, this clonotype turned up a few times. V usage is TRBV19 and J usage is TRBJ2-5, with D unclear. The CDR3 length is 13 residues. V lost 5 bases to trimming and J lost 4 bases, with 11 bases between them. CDR1 and CDR2 (germline): LNHDA, SQIVND (reference sequence). The CDR3, as DNA: TGTGCCAGTAGTTCCGGCCGTCGAGAGACCCAGTACTTC. It translates to CASSSGRRETQYF.

The chain combines TRBV7-2 with TRBJ1-1; D uncertain. V was shortened by 2 bases and J by 1 base, with 8 bases between the two germline ends. This CDR3 region has 14 residues. Germline CDR1 and CDR2: SGHTA and FQGNSA. CDR3 DNA sequence: TGTGCCAGCAGCTTATCCAGGAGGAACACTGAAGCTTTCTTT. This gives the protein CASSLSRRNTEAFF.

This clonotype was detected a few times. This chain links TRBV7-6 with TRBJ2-2; TRBD1 aligns across 9 bases. With V trimmed by 1 base and J by 1 base, 7 bases remained unmatched. Germline-derived CDR1 and CDR2 are SGHVS and FNYEAQ. The CDR3 sequence is 18 residues long. CDR3 nucleotides: TGTGCCAGCAGCTTAGTACCGGGACAGGGTGGGAACACCGGGGAGCTGTTTTTT. Amino acids: CASSLVPGQGGNTGELFF.

The J gene is TRBJ1-1, the V gene TRBV2, with 11 nucleotides matching TRBD1. CDR3 length: 14 amino acids. The germline CDR1 and CDR2 sequences are SNHLY and FYNNEI. Trimming at V came to 4 bases and at J to 4 bases, leaving 2 bases not matched to a gene. CDR3 in amino acids: CASSGDRGGTEAFF. The CDR3 DNA sequence: TGTGCCAGCAGTGGGGACAGGGGGGGCACTGAAGCTTTCTTT. The whole variable domain, filled in from reference TRBV2 and TRBJ1-1, reads EPEVTQTPSHQVTQMGQEVILRCVPISNHLYFYWYRQILGQKVEFLVSFYNNEISEKSEIFDDQFSVERPDGSNFTLKIRSTKLEDSAMYFCASSGDRGGTEAFFGQGTRLTVV.

The chain is built from TRBV10-3 and TRBJ2-7, with no clear D. There are 13 residues in the CDR3. Germline CDR1 and CDR2: ENHRY and SYGVKD. V lost 3 bases to trimming and J lost 2 bases, with 8 bases between them. The CDR3 loop is CAISDSRAYEQYF. In DNA form, the CDR3 reads TGTGCCATCAGTGATAGCAGAGCCTACGAGCAGTACTTC.

The table lists this clonotype with many counts. The chain employs TRBV12-3 or TRBV12-4 and TRBJ1-5; 7 bases are shared with TRBD1. There are 15 residues in the CDR3. V was pared by 6 bases and J by 0 bases, with 5 bases of the junction left unmatched. The CDR3 sequence: CASSPGQISNQPQHF. For the CDR3, the DNA is TGTGCCAGCAGCCCGGGACAGATTAGCAATCAGCCCCAGCATTTT.

This chain uses TRBV20-1 with TRBJ2-1; 9 bases are a match to TRBD1. V lost 6 bases and J lost 6; bases outside the gene matches: 9. Germline values: CDR1 DFQATT, CDR2 SNEGSKA (reference sequence). This CDR3 region has 14 residues. This CDR3 is CSAPPGQGPNEQFF. DNA for the CDR3: TGCAGTGCCCCCCCGGGACAGGGTCCCAATGAGCAGTTCTTC.

This chain uses TRBV7-6 with TRBJ2-2; TRBD1 is a possible D gene (6 bases). Per germline, CDR1 SGHVS and CDR2 FNYEAQ. The length of the CDR3 is 15 residues. The V gene lost 5 bases and the J gene lost 6 bases, with 16 bases spanning the gap. The CDR3: CASSLQGKGSGELFF. In nucleotides, the CDR3 is TGTGCCAGCAGCCTACAGGGTAAAGGATCCGGGGAGCTGTTTTTT.

Worth noting for this clonotype: The junction departs from germline at one end; a sequencing error may be responsible. This chain links TRBV5-4 with TRBJ2-1; 8 nucleotides align to TRBD1. This CDR3 is 16 amino acids long. CDR1 is SGHNT and CDR2 is YYREEE in the germline V gene (reference sequence). The CDR3 nucleotides read TGTGCCAACAGCACCCGGACAGGGAACCCCTACAATGAGCAGTTCTTC. This encodes CANSTRTGNPYNEQFF.